The clone carrying this T cell receptor (beta chain) has a handful of counts. The target antigen is unknown. The data originate from a study of beta chain features in type 1 diabetes. The study, taken as a whole, reports: Shortening that was moderate but significant affected the TCRB CDR3s of Type 1 diabetes patients in all four CD4+ subsets.

Germline CDR1 reads SNHLY; CDR2 reads FYNNEI. J was trimmed by 7 bases and V by 3 bases; bases with no gene match: 4. The CDR3 spans 14 residues. Of the isolated RNA, all was reverse transcribed, and so the sequenced material was expressed TCRB transcripts. Using immunoSEQ multiplex PCR, the repertoire was profiled, and TCRdb retains in-frame clones only, with some absent. The sample has around 250,000 clones, roughly an eighth seen once. Sequenced: naive CD4+ T cells from blood. This chain connects TRBV2 to TRBJ2-1, with 9 bases lining up with TRBD2. The clonotype was recovered from a man aged 25 to 40 with type 1 diabetes. The DNA for the CDR3 is TGTGCCAGCAGTGAGACTAGCGGAAGGAATGAGCAGTTCTTC. It specifies CASSETSGRNEQFF.